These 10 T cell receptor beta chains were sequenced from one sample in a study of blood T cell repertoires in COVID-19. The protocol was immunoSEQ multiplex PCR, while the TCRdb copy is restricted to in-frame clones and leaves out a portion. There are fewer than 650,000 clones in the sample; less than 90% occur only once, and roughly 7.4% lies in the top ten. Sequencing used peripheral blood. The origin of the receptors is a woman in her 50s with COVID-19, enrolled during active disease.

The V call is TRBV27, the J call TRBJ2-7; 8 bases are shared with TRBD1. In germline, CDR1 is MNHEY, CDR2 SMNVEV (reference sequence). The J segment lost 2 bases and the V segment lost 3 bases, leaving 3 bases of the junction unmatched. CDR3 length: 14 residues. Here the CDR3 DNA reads TGTGCCAGCAGTTTGGGGACAGGCGCCTACGAGCAGTACTTC. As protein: CASSLGTGAYEQYF.

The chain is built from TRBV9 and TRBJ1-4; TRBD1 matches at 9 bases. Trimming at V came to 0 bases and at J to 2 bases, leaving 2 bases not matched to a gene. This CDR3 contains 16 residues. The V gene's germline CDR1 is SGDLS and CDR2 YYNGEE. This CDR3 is CASSVDRGLTNEKLFF. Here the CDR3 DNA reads TGTGCCAGCAGCGTAGACAGGGGGCTGACTAATGAAAAACTGTTTTTT.

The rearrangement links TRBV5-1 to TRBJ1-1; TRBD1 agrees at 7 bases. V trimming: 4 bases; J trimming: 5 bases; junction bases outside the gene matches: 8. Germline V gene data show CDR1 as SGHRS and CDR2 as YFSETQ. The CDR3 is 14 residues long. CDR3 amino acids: CASSPQTGNTEAFF. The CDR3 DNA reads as TGCGCCAGCAGCCCCCAGACAGGGAATACTGAAGCTTTCTTT.

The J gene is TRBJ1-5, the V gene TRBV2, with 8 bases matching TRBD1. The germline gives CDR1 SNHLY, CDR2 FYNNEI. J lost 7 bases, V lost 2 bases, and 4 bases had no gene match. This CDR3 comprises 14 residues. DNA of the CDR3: TGTGCCAGCAGTGAATTGTCAGGGGGCCAGCCCCAGCATTTT. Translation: CASSELSGGQPQHF. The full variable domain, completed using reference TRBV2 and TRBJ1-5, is EPEVTQTPSHQVTQMGQEVILRCVPISNHLYFYWYRQILGQKVEFLVSFYNNEISEKSEIFDDQFSVERPDGSNFTLKIRSTKLEDSAMYFCASSELSGGQPQHFGDGTRLSIL.

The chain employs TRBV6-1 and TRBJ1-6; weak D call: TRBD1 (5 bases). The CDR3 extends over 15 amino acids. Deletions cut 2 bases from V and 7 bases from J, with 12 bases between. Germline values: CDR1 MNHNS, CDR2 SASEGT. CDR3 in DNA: TGTGCCAGCAGTGAATTAAGGGGAGGAAATTCACCCCTCCACTTT. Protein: CASSELRGGNSPLHF.

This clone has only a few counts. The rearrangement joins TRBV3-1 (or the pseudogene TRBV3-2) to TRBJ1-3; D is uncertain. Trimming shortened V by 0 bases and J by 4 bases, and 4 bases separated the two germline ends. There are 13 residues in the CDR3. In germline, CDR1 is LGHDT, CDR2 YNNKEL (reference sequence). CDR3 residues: CASSQDRGNTIYF. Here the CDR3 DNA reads TGTGCCAGCAGCCAAGATCGGGGAAACACCATATATTTT.

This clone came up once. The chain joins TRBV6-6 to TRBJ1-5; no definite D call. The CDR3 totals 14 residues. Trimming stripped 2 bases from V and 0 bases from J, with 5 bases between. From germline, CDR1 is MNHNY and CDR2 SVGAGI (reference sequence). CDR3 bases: TGTGCCAGCAGTTACCAGAATAGCAATCAGCCCCAGCATTTT. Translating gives CASSYQNSNQPQHF.

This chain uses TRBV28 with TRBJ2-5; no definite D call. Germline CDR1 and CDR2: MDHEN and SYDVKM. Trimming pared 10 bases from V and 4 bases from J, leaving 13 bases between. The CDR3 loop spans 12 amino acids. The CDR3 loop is CATGILGETQYF. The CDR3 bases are TGTGCCACCGGTATCCTAGGAGAGACCCAGTACTTC.

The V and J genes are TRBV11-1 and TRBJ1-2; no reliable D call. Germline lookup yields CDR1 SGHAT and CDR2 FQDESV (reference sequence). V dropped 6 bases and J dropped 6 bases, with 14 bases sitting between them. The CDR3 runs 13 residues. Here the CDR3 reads CASRPLGADGYTF. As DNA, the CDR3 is TGTGCCAGCAGACCCCTAGGTGCGGATGGCTACACCTTC.

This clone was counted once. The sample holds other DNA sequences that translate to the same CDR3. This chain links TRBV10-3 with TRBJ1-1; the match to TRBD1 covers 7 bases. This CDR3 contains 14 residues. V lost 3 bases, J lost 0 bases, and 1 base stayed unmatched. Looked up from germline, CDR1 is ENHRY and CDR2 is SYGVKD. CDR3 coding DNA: TGTGCCATCAGTGAAGGGGGCATGAACACTGAAGCTTTCTTT. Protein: CAISEGGMNTEAFF.